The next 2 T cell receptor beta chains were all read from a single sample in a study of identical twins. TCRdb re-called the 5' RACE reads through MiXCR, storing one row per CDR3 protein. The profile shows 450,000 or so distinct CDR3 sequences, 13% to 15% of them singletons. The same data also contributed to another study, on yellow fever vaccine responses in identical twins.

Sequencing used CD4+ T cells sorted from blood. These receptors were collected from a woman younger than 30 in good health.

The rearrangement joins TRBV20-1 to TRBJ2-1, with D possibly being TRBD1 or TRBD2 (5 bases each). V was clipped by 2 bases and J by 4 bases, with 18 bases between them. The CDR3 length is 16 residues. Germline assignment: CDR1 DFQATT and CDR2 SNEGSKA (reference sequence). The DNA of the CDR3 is TGCAGTGCTAGAAAAAGGGACCGTTCGGGGTACAATGAGCAGTTCTTC. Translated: CSARKRDRSGYNEQFF.

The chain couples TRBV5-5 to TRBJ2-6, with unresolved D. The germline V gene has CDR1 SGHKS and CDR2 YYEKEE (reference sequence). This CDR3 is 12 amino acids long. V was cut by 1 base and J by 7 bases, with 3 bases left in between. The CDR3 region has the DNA TGTGCCAGCAGCTTGAACGCCAACGTCCTGACTTTC. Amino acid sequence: CASSLNANVLTF.